This section outlines one T cell receptor (beta chain) sequence together with its context. Generated by immunoSEQ multiplex PCR, the TCRdb table keeps only in-frame clones and is missing some. The sample has about 2 million clones; about 95% are singletons. The source of the sample is a study of shared clonotypes between healthy human individuals. This CDR3 contains 14 residues. Trimming pared 1 base from V and 3 bases from J, leaving 9 bases between. CDR1 MDHEN and CDR2 SYDVKM come from the germline V gene. Positively selected for CCR7, the CD45RO-negative cells used as naive CD8 cells excluded terminally differentiated effector memory CD45RA+ cells.

The sequence was obtained from a man younger than 30 in good health. This chain links TRBV28 with TRBJ1-2; D is unresolved. What was sequenced was naive CD8+ T cells sorted from blood. The CDR3 is CASSLSYSHYGYTF. CDR3 bases: TGTGCCAGCAGTTTATCGTACTCCCACTATGGCTACACCTTC.